These 16 T cell receptor beta chains originate from one sample sequenced in a study of Graves' ophthalmopathy and Graves' hyperthyroidism (dated 2018 in TCRdb). For sequencing, an Illumina HiSeq 2000 was employed. TCR beta CDR3 regions were amplified from RNA transcripts for repertoire sequencing. A first-round RT-PCR used HTBI primers with the Qiagen OneStep RT-PCR kit, followed by a second-round multiplex PCR, size selection and purification. Starting from the raw public reads, TCRdb applied fastp trimming at Q25, assembled clones with MiXCR and retained in-frame beta chains. Rows matching on CDR3 protein sequence are summarized as one entry with the most common DNA and genes. This sample lists hundreds of thousands of distinct CDR3 sequences; approximately 40% were detected once. About 40% of the sample rests with the top ten. The specimen sequenced was peripheral blood. The receptor source for this set is an adult man with Graves' ophthalmopathy.

The sample holds one count of this clonotype. The chain carries TRBV10-3 and TRBJ1-2; D is possibly TRBD1 (5 bases). Trimming took 3 bases from V and 4 from J, leaving 12 bases between them. The CDR3 contains 14 residues. The germline gives CDR1 ENHRY, CDR2 SYGVKD. The CDR3 DNA sequence: TGTGCCATCAGTGAAGCAGGGCATTCCTATGGCTACACCTTC. Translation: CAISEAGHSYGYTF.

The V and J genes are TRBV5-1 and TRBJ2-7; TRBD1 matches 8 bases. This CDR3 comprises 15 residues. Looked up from germline, CDR1 is SGHRS and CDR2 is YFSETQ. Trimming cost V 4 bases and J 3 bases; bases outside gene matches: 9. In DNA form, the CDR3 reads TGCGCCAGCAGCCCGGACAGGGCTTCGTACTACGAGCAGTACTTC. Its protein product is CASSPDRASYYEQYF.

The CDR3 DNA is TGTGCCAGCAGGAAACAGGGGTCCTACGAGCAGTACTTC. This encodes CASRKQGSYEQYF. The chain joins TRBV5-4 to TRBJ2-7; TRBD1 matches at 7 bases. The CDR3 sequence is 13 residues long. Germline V lookup: CDR1 SGHNT, CDR2 YYREEE (reference sequence). J lost 1 base, V lost 5 bases, and 3 bases had no gene match.

The rearrangement uses TRBV15 and TRBJ1-2; 10 bases agree with TRBD1. The CDR3 length is 15 residues. J gave up 8 bases and V 1 base, and 7 bases lay outside the gene matches. From germline, CDR1 is LNHNV and CDR2 YYDKDF (reference sequence). CDR3 nucleotides: TGTGCCACCAGCAGAGGTAGACAGGGGGCCGGAGGCTACACCTTC. As protein: CATSRGRQGAGGYTF.

V usage is TRBV20-1 and J usage is TRBJ1-1, with D possibly matching TRBD1 (6 bases). The CDR3 contains 15 residues. CDR1 DFQATT and CDR2 SNEGSKA come from the germline V gene (reference sequence). V gave up 6 bases and J gave up 4 bases, with 21 bases separating them. DNA for the CDR3: TGCAGTGCCAGACGTACAGGGTTCATGAGCACTGAAGCTTTCTTT. This encodes CSARRTGFMSTEAFF.

A word on this clonotype: Since a much larger clone is just one base distant, this may be a read error. No conserved phenylalanine or tryptophan ends this CDR3, so it is likely a read error. The chain joins TRBV10-1 to TRBJ1-1, with D perhaps matching TRBD1 (5 bases). Trimming removed 5 bases from V and 3 bases from J, with 7 bases in between. This CDR3 region has 12 residues. CDR1 WNHNN and CDR2 SYGVQD come from the germline V gene (reference sequence). CDR3 DNA sequence: TGCGCCAGCAGTAGACAGTACACTGAAGCTTTCCTT. Translating it yields CASSRQYTEAFL.

This sequence joins TRBV7-9 and TRBJ2-5, with TRBD2 matching 7 bases. V lost 5 bases, J lost 5 bases, and 11 bases stayed unmatched. CDR3 length equals 15 residues. Germline CDR1 SEHNR, CDR2 FQNEAQ (reference sequence). The CDR3 DNA follows: TGTGCCAGCAGCCAATCACGGGGGGTCAAGGAGACCCAGTACTTC. Translating gives CASSQSRGVKETQYF.

This clonotype showed up just a few times. The chain links TRBV7-9 to TRBJ2-7; no clear D. The V end was cut by 1 base, the J end by 6 bases, with 7 bases between. CDR3 length: 12 residues. Germline lookup yields CDR1 SEHNR and CDR2 FQNEAQ (reference sequence). The CDR3 sequence: CASSLVISEQYF. CDR3 DNA: TGTGCCAGCAGCTTAGTGATTTCCGAGCAGTACTTC.

This clonotype occurred a few times. The chain joins TRBV7-9 to TRBJ1-3; D call uncertain. CDR3 length: 15 amino acids. V was cut by 3 bases and J by 2 bases, with 11 bases left in between. CDR1 and CDR2 (germline): SEHNR, FQNEAQ (reference sequence). CDR3: CASSLMGNAGNTIYF. CDR3 nucleotide sequence: TGTGCCAGCAGCTTGATGGGGAATGCTGGAAACACCATATATTTT.

This clonotype was recorded many times. The chain employs TRBV7-9 and TRBJ1-1; D remains ambiguous. Between the trimmed V and J ends, which lost 3 bases and 1 base, there was a span of 12 bases. Germline V CDR1 and CDR2: SEHNR, FQNEAQ (reference sequence). This CDR3 is 15 amino acids long. The CDR3 DNA reads as TGTGCCAGCAGCTTCTTTGGCAGCCCGAACACTGAAGCTTTCTTT. It specifies CASSFFGSPNTEAFF.

This clonotype was observed a handful of times. V usage is TRBV7-2 and J usage is TRBJ2-7; 11 bases are a match to TRBD2. The CDR3 spans 16 residues. The V segment lost 4 bases and the J segment 6 bases; nucleotides outside the gene matches: 11. Germline CDR1 and CDR2: SGHTA and FQGNSA. Here the CDR3 reads CASSSVSGRAGSEQYF. CDR3 nucleotides: TGTGCCAGCAGCTCCGTTAGCGGGAGGGCCGGGTCCGAGCAGTACTTC.

The rearrangement uses TRBV25-1 and TRBJ1-2; TRBD1 agrees at 7 bases. Germline CDR1 reads MGHDK; CDR2 reads SYGVNS. The V gene end was trimmed by 6 bases and the J gene end by 2 bases; junction bases not matched to a gene: 12. This CDR3 is built from 16 residues. CDR3 sequence: CASRRSARDSNYGYTF. DNA of the CDR3: TGTGCCAGCAGACGATCTGCCCGGGACAGCAACTATGGCTACACCTTC.

This clonotype was detected only a few times. J is TRBJ2-7 and V is TRBV20-1; 9 bases fit TRBD1. This CDR3 region has 15 residues. With V trimmed by 3 bases and J by 5 bases, 11 bases remained unmatched. Per the germline V gene, CDR1 is DFQATT and CDR2 is SNEGSKA (reference sequence). CDR3 in amino acids: CSASVMGQGGDEQYF. The CDR3 region has the DNA TGCAGTGCTAGCGTTATGGGACAGGGAGGCGACGAGCAGTACTTC.

The chain employs TRBV11-2 and TRBJ2-1, with TRBD1 as a possible D gene (6 bases). The germline V and J ends were trimmed by 1 base and 2 bases, with 12 bases remaining between them. Looked up from germline, CDR1 is SGHAT and CDR2 is FQNNGV. The CDR3 contains 16 residues. CDR3 DNA sequence: TGTGCCAGCAGCTTAGTTGGCAGGGGCACCTACAATGAGCAGTTCTTC. As protein: CASSLVGRGTYNEQFF.

This clonotype was seen repeatedly, ten times or more. In DNA form, the CDR3 reads TGTGCCAGCAGCTTAACGGAGTCCTCCTACGAGCAGTACTTC. It is translated as CASSLTESSYEQYF. The chain couples TRBV7-9 to TRBJ2-7; D is undetermined. CDR1 and CDR2 from the germline V gene are SEHNR and FQNEAQ (reference sequence). This CDR3 has 14 amino acids. Deletions cut 2 bases from V and 0 bases from J, with 8 bases between.

The rearrangement uses TRBV19 and TRBJ2-2; 8 bases line up with TRBD1. Germline V gene lookup returns CDR1 LNHDA and CDR2 SQIVND (reference sequence). V lost 6 bases, J lost 4 bases, and 7 bases stayed unmatched. The CDR3 is made up of 15 amino acids. The CDR3 protein is CASRPRTGTTGELFF. The DNA of the CDR3 is TGTGCCAGTAGACCCCGGACAGGGACCACCGGGGAGCTGTTTTTT.